These 15 T cell receptor beta chains share one sample of origin, sequenced in a study of CD8 T cells in Susac syndrome. After extraction with the RNeasy kit, 0.5 to 1 ug of the RNA was reverse transcribed using random hexamers. TCRdb independently ran MiXCR on the immunoSEQ multiplex PCR reads; one entry per CDR3 protein. The repertoire holds 250,000 or so distinct CDR3 sequences, with over 85% as singletons. Sequencing used CD4+ T cells from PBMCs. Receptors originate from a human donor with multiple sclerosis.

The chain employs TRBV10-3 and TRBJ2-7; TRBD1 or TRBD2 may be the D gene (5 bases each). Germline V gene sequence: CDR1 ENHRY, CDR2 SYGVKD. The ends were cut back, 8 bases at V and 4 bases at J, with 12 bases in the middle. There are 12 residues in the CDR3. CDR3 protein: CAISGEGYEQYV. Here the CDR3 DNA reads TGTGCCATCTCCGGCGAGGGGTACGAGCAGTACGTC.

The V and J genes are TRBV6-6 and TRBJ2-2; maybe TRBD1 (6 bases). V lost 7 bases to trimming and J lost 4 bases, with 7 bases between them. Germline V gives CDR1 MNHNY, CDR2 SVGAGI (reference sequence). CDR3 size: 12 residues. The CDR3 sequence is CASKQGTGELFF. For the CDR3, the DNA is TGTGCCAGCAAACAGGGCACCGGGGAGCTGTTTTTT.

The chain has TRBV6-5 and TRBJ2-7; D is perhaps TRBD1 or TRBD2 (5 bases each). Germline V gene lookup returns CDR1 MNHEY and CDR2 SVGAGI. The CDR3 has 12 residues. V lost 5 bases and J lost 6, with 11 bases in between. The CDR3 DNA is TGTGCCAGCAGTCGGACCGGGACCGAGCAGTACTTC. Protein: CASSRTGTEQYF.

This rearrangement joins TRBV24-1 to TRBJ1-3; the match to TRBD1 covers 8 bases. This CDR3 comprises 16 residues. Losses at the gene ends were 3 bases for V and 0 bases for J; bases not matched to a gene: 3. Germline lookup yields CDR1 KGHDR and CDR2 SFDVKD. CDR3 sequence (DNA): TGTGCCACCAGTGATCCCACAGGGGGCTCTGGAAACACCATATATTTT. This gives the protein CATSDPTGGSGNTIYF.

The chain links TRBV29-1 to TRBJ2-2; D unresolved. The germline gives CDR1 SQVTM, CDR2 ANQGSEA. The ends were cut back, 4 bases at V and 4 bases at J, with 13 bases in the middle. The CDR3 totals 14 residues. In DNA, the CDR3 is TGCAGCGTTGTAGGCATAATTGGCACCGGGGAGCTGTTTTTT. Protein sequence: CSVVGIIGTGELFF.

CDR3 nucleotides: TGTGCCAGCAGCCAGGAACTAGCGGGGGGCCCGGGAGATACGCAGTATTTT. This gives the protein CASSQELAGGPGDTQYF. This rearrangement joins TRBV4-2 to TRBJ2-3, with TRBD2 identical over 12 bases. The J segment lost 5 bases and the V segment lost 3 bases, leaving 9 bases of the junction unmatched. The CDR3 length is 17 residues. Per germline, CDR1 LGHNA and CDR2 YNFKEQ.

The V call is TRBV3-1, the J call TRBJ1-4; D not certain. CDR3 length: 15 residues. Deletions cut 0 bases from V and 8 bases from J, with 13 bases between. Germline lookup yields CDR1 LGHDT and CDR2 YNNKEL (reference sequence). CDR3: CASSQDSAIKEKLFF. The CDR3 nucleotides read TGTGCCAGCAGCCAAGATAGTGCTATTAAGGAAAAACTGTTTTTT.

This clonotype was recorded once. V and J are TRBV19 and TRBJ2-1; TRBD1 agrees at 8 bases. This CDR3 region has 21 residues. Germline-derived CDR1 and CDR2 are LNHDA and SQIVND (reference sequence). With V trimmed by 3 bases and J by 0 bases, 19 bases remained unmatched. The CDR3 loop is CASSIPTRFRGLLSSYNEQFF. The CDR3 nucleotides are TGTGCCAGTAGTATCCCGACAAGGTTCAGGGGGCTATTGAGCTCCTACAATGAGCAGTTCTTC.

There are a few counts of this clonotype. The chain combines TRBV11-2 with TRBJ2-2; no clear D gene. The CDR3 loop spans 15 amino acids. Germline CDR1 SGHAT, CDR2 FQNNGV. Trimming shortened V by 7 bases and J by 5 bases, and 17 bases separated the two germline ends. The CDR3 sequence is CASTFYVWVTGELFF. CDR3 nucleotides: TGTGCCAGCACTTTCTACGTTTGGGTGACCGGGGAGCTGTTTTTT. Full variable domain (rest looked up from reference TRBV11-2 and TRBJ2-2): EAGVAQSPRYKIIEKRQSVAFWCNPISGHATLYWYQQILGQGPKLLIQFQNNGVVDDSQLPKDRFSAERLKGVDSTLKIQPAKLEDSAVYLCASTFYVWVTGELFFGEGSRLTVL.

The chain has TRBV6-1 and TRBJ2-3; 11 bases fit TRBD2. Germline CDR1 and CDR2: MNHNS and SASEGT. This CDR3 is built from 18 residues. V lost 6 bases to trimming and J lost 1 base; unmatched junction nucleotides: 12. The CDR3 DNA reads TGTGCCAGCAGCTTTTTCCCCCCGGGACTAGCGGGCACAGATACGCAGTATTTT. Its translation is CASSFFPPGLAGTDTQYF.

This clonotype was seen a few times. V usage is TRBV19 and J usage is TRBJ2-3; D gene uncertain. Germline V CDR1 and CDR2: LNHDA, SQIVND (reference sequence). Deletions cut 6 bases from V and 0 bases from J, with 7 bases between. The CDR3 covers 13 residues. In DNA form, the CDR3 reads TGTGCCAGTAGCCCCGGCAGCACAGATACGCAGTATTTT. Residues: CASSPGSTDTQYF.

V gene TRBV6-1 combines with J gene TRBJ2-2; a possible D gene is TRBD1 (5 bases). Trimming removed 11 bases at V and 2 bases at J, with 12 bases between. Per germline, CDR1 MNHNS and CDR2 SASEGT. The CDR3 runs 13 residues. The CDR3 loop is CALRTRNTGELFF. CDR3 in DNA: TGTGCCCTCCGGACACGCAACACCGGGGAGCTGTTTTTT.

The chain joins TRBV19 to TRBJ1-2; TRBD1 agrees at 8 bases. CDR3 length: 14 residues. CDR1 and CDR2 (germline): LNHDA, SQIVND (reference sequence). V shed 3 bases and J 0 bases; nucleotides not matched to a gene: 0. In nucleotides, the CDR3 is TGTGCCAGTAGTATGGACAGGGCTAACTATGGCTACACCTTC. Translation: CASSMDRANYGYTF.

The V and J genes are TRBV4-1 and TRBJ2-1, with TRBD2 matching over 12 bases. The V segment lost 0 bases and the J segment 2 bases; nucleotides outside the gene matches: 2. Germline loops: CDR1 MGHRA, CDR2 YSYEKL. The CDR3 totals 17 residues. The CDR3 region is CASSQDSSGGAYNEQFF. In DNA form, the CDR3 reads TGCGCCAGCAGCCAAGACTCTAGCGGGGGGGCCTACAATGAGCAGTTCTTC.

This chain joins TRBV29-1 and TRBJ2-4; D possibly matches TRBD1 or TRBD2 (5 bases each). The CDR3 has 14 amino acids. V lost 4 bases and J lost 9, with 19 bases in between. Germline V lookup: CDR1 SQVTM, CDR2 ANQGSEA. CDR3 amino acids: CSVVVRGHRAIQYF. CDR3 in DNA: TGCAGCGTTGTGGTTCGGGGCCATCGGGCCATTCAGTACTTC.